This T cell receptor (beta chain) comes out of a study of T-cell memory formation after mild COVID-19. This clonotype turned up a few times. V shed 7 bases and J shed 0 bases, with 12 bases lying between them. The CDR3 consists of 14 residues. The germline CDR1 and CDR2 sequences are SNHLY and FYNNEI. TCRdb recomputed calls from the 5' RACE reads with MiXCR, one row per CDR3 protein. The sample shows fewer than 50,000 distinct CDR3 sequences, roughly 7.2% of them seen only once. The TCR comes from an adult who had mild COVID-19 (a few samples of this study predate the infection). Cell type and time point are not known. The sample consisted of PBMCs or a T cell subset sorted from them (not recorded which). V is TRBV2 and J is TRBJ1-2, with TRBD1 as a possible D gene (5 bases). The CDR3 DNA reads TGTGCCAGCACCTTTCTGGGGGCTAACTATGGCTACACCTTC. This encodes CASTFLGANYGYTF.